This record covers a single T cell receptor (beta chain). Using a J-beta primer mix together with a sample-barcoded 5' primer, a second PCR was run for roughly 6 to 12 cycles. In TCRdb, the 5' RACE reads were re-called with MiXCR into one record per CDR3 protein. The profile covers 750,000 or so distinct CDR3 sequences, with 20% to 25% appearing a single time and around 9.2% taken by the ten largest. V was shortened by 6 bases and J by 2 bases, with 10 bases between the two germline ends. CDR1 MNHEY and CDR2 SMNVEV come from the germline V gene (reference sequence). The CDR3 is 14 residues long. This sample was taken from a study of blood T cells in healthy people across ages. The same data also contributed to another study, on T cells of mothers and their children.

The chain carries TRBV27 and TRBJ2-2, with D possibly TRBD2 on 5 matching bases. The source material was blood. This TCR was sampled from a boy between 10 and 17 years old in good health. CDR3 sequence: CASSGNENTGELFF. In DNA, the CDR3 is TGTGCCAGCAGCGGGAACGAAAACACCGGGGAGCTGTTTTTT.